Listed here is a single TCR beta chain. What it binds is not known. A much larger clone sits a single nucleotide away, making a read error possible. With molecular barcodes, quantitative 5'-RACE was used to make the TCR beta libraries. From the 5' RACE reads, TCRdb called clonotypes with MiXCR, one entry per CDR3 protein. The table lists about 180,000 distinct CDR3 sequences, 9.8% of them singletons. The sample belongs to a study of CD8 T cells in ankylosing spondylitis. Study-level points and caveats: Earlier work had already found some motif variants in reactive arthritis synovial fluid and blood. There was reportedly significant enrichment of clones that were disease-linked in matched ankylosing spondylitis synovial fluid.

The sequence was obtained from a female donor with ankylosing spondylitis or in good health (not recorded which). The sequencing sample was made of blood, either unsorted or a sorted T cell fraction (not recorded which).

In DNA, the CDR3 is TGTGCCAGCAGCTCCATGACTAGCGGTTATTCCTACGAGCAGTACTTC. Translating it yields CASSSMTSGYSYEQYF. This chain links TRBV5-6 with TRBJ2-7, with 9 bases lining up with TRBD2. Germline lookup yields CDR1 SGHDT and CDR2 YYEEEE. Trimming cost V 3 bases and J 1 base; bases outside gene matches: 8. The CDR3 length is 16 residues.